One sample yielded the 17 T cell receptor beta chains listed below, sequenced in a study of shared clonotypes between healthy human individuals. Generated by immunoSEQ multiplex PCR, the TCRdb table keeps only in-frame clones and is missing some. The sample contains about 1.1 million clones, 75% to 80% of which appear only once. The material sequenced was memory CD4+ T cells from PBMCs. Subset of the sample: CD45RA-negative fraction. The receptors shown here come from a man between 18 and 35 years old in good health. Some clones in this sample may be carry-over from other donors' samples.

Of note for this clone: The same CDR3 is also encoded by other DNA sequences in this sample. The chain uses TRBV28 and TRBJ1-1; D gene ambiguous. V was shortened by 3 bases and J by 3 bases, with 2 bases between the two germline ends. CDR1 MDHEN and CDR2 SYDVKM come from the germline V gene. The CDR3 runs 11 residues. As DNA, the CDR3 is TGTGCCAGCAGTTTCTACACTGAAGCTTTCTTT. Translating gives CASSFYTEAFF.

The rearrangement links TRBV14 to TRBJ1-2; D uncertain. V was shortened by 0 bases and J by 4 bases, with 6 bases between the two germline ends. The CDR3 is 13 amino acids. CDR1 and CDR2 from the germline V gene are SGHDN and FVKESK. As DNA, the CDR3 is TGTGCCAGCAGCCAAGAAAGGTCCTATGGCTACACCTTC. This gives the protein CASSQERSYGYTF.

This clone was seen a few times. V gene TRBV7-2 combines with J gene TRBJ1-1, with D unresolved. The CDR3 runs 12 residues. Trimming removed 3 bases from V and 1 base from J, with 3 bases in between. CDR1 is SGHTA, CDR2 FQGNSA, per germline. The CDR3 region has the DNA TGTGCCAGCAGCTTCACGAACACTGAAGCTTTCTTT. Its protein is CASSFTNTEAFF.

The chain recombines TRBV2 with TRBJ2-1, with D possibly TRBD2 on 6 matching bases. Between the trimmed V and J ends, which lost 6 bases and 15 bases, there was a span of 21 bases. Germline V gives CDR1 SNHLY, CDR2 FYNNEI. CDR3 length: 13 residues. The CDR3 sequence: CASSLNGPMEGFF. The CDR3 DNA sequence: TGTGCCAGCAGCCTAAACGGGCCAATGGAGGGGTTCTTC.

This chain connects TRBV6-1 to TRBJ1-3; D unresolved. V gave up 6 bases and J gave up 0 bases, with 6 bases separating them. Germline loops: CDR1 MNHNS, CDR2 SASEGT. The length of the CDR3 is 13 residues. DNA of the CDR3: TGTGCCAGCAGGCCGGCCTCTGGAAACACCATATATTTT. It codes for CASRPASGNTIYF.

On this clone itself: At the DNA level, this CDR3 is encoded by other sequences in the same sample as well. For the CDR3, the DNA is TGTGCCAGCAGTTCCGGACAGGGGAACGAGCAGTACTTC. As protein: CASSSGQGNEQYF. The chain has TRBV28 and TRBJ2-7, with 9 bases that match TRBD1. Germline CDR1 reads MDHEN; CDR2 reads SYDVKM. V was clipped by 4 bases and J by 5 bases; unmatched bases: 3. The CDR3 has 13 residues.

The rearrangement uses TRBV27 and TRBJ1-2, with 10 bases that match TRBD1. J gave up 4 bases and V 4 bases, and 6 bases lay outside the gene matches. Germline V gene sequence: CDR1 MNHEY, CDR2 SMNVEV (reference sequence). This CDR3 region has 15 residues. The CDR3 sequence: CASSSRDRGPYGYTF. In DNA, the CDR3 is TGTGCCAGCAGTTCCCGGGACAGGGGTCCCTATGGCTACACCTTC.

The gene calls are TRBV18 and TRBJ2-1; TRBD2 agrees at 11 bases. There are 15 residues in the CDR3. V lost 5 bases to trimming and J lost 5 bases; unmatched junction nucleotides: 5. Germline V gene lookup returns CDR1 KGHSH and CDR2 LQKENI. The CDR3 loop reads CASSSGLAENNEQFF. CDR3 bases: TGTGCCAGCTCATCGGGACTAGCGGAAAACAATGAGCAGTTCTTC.

Note on this clone: The sample contains more than one DNA sequence encoding this CDR3. The chain joins TRBV6-5 to TRBJ1-2; tentatively, D is TRBD1 (5 bases). Germline V gives CDR1 MNHEY, CDR2 SVGAGI. Trimming stripped 2 bases from V and 8 bases from J, with 12 bases between. The CDR3 totals 13 residues. CDR3 sequence (DNA): TGTGCCAGCAGTTACACGGGCGCAGGGGGCTACACCTTC. Protein sequence: CASSYTGAGGYTF.

The table lists this clone with a count of one. The V and J genes are TRBV6-5 and TRBJ2-7; 8 bases fit TRBD1. Germline CDR1 MNHEY, CDR2 SVGAGI. V shed 2 bases, J shed 2 bases, and the junction held 5 bases outside the gene matches. The CDR3 extends over 15 amino acids. CDR3 sequence: CASSYTGQGAYEQYF. The CDR3, as DNA: TGTGCCAGCAGTTACACAGGACAGGGAGCCTACGAGCAGTACTTC.

On this clone: This specimen includes other DNA sequences encoding the same CDR3. The rearrangement uses TRBV5-5 and TRBJ2-5; D gene uncertain. CDR3 length: 12 amino acids. V was trimmed by 0 bases and J by 5 bases, leaving 5 bases between them. Germline V CDR1 and CDR2: SGHKS, YYEKEE (reference sequence). The CDR3: CASSLAEETQYF. The CDR3 bases are TGTGCCAGCAGCTTGGCGGAGGAGACCCAGTACTTC. Supplemented by reference TRBV5-5 and TRBJ2-5, the full variable domain reads DAGVTQSPTHLIKTRGQQVTLRCSPISGHKSVSWYQQVLGQGPQFIFQYYEKEERGRGNFPDRFSARQFPNYSSELNVNALLLGDSALYLCASSLAEETQYFGPGTRLLVL.

This chain joins TRBV11-3 and TRBJ2-1, with 7 bases matching TRBD1. Trimming took 5 bases from V and 8 from J; bases not matched to a gene: 6. The CDR3 is 13 amino acids. The germline gives CDR1 SGHNT, CDR2 YENEEA. The DNA for the CDR3 is TGTGCCAGCAGCCTCACGACAGGGTATGAGCAGTTCTTC. Encoded protein: CASSLTTGYEQFF.

The CDR3 loop reads CASSRDYLLSYNEQFF. The CDR3, as DNA: TGTGCCAGCAGTAGGGACTATCTACTTTCCTACAATGAGCAGTTCTTC. This chain links TRBV27 with TRBJ2-1; TRBD2 aligns across 7 bases. The V and J ends lost 5 bases and 1 base, in that order; junction bases with no gene match: 8. The germline V gene has CDR1 MNHEY and CDR2 SMNVEV (reference sequence). This CDR3 comprises 16 residues.

This clone showed up just once. The chain joins TRBV4-1 to TRBJ1-2, with D perhaps matching TRBD1 (5 bases). Per germline, CDR1 MGHRA and CDR2 YSYEKL. This CDR3 has 15 residues. Trimming stripped 1 base from V and 4 bases from J, with 13 bases between. The CDR3 DNA is TGCGCCAGCAGCCAAGGGGATAGACAGAGCTATGGCTACACCTTC. It translates to CASSQGDRQSYGYTF.

This sequence joins TRBV27 and TRBJ2-3; unclear D gene. The CDR3 has 14 amino acids. Germline assignment: CDR1 MNHEY and CDR2 SMNVEV (reference sequence). V gave up 4 bases and J gave up 6 bases, with 14 bases separating them. CDR3 sequence (DNA): TGTGCCAGCAGTTCCGGCAGGTATGGGGATACGCAGTATTTT. Protein: CASSSGRYGDTQYF.

With respect to this clone: The same CDR3 can be traced to other DNA sequences in this sample. The gene calls are TRBV28 and TRBJ1-1; 9 positions match TRBD1. Germline CDR1 reads MDHEN; CDR2 reads SYDVKM. V dropped 6 bases and J dropped 5; count of bases not matched to a gene: 1. The length of the CDR3 is 12 residues. The CDR3 reads CASRTGGTEAFF. The DNA of the CDR3 is TGTGCCAGCAGGACAGGGGGTACTGAAGCTTTCTTT.

Concerning this clone itself: At the DNA level, this CDR3 is encoded by other sequences in the same sample as well. The chain joins TRBV5-5 to TRBJ2-2, with 11 bases lining up with TRBD2. J was trimmed by 0 bases and V by 2 bases; bases with no gene match: 0. The CDR3 covers 16 residues. Germline V gene sequence: CDR1 SGHKS, CDR2 YYEKEE (reference sequence). The CDR3 here is CASSLLAGANTGELFF. The CDR3 nucleotides read TGTGCCAGCAGCTTACTAGCGGGGGCGAACACCGGGGAGCTGTTTTTT.